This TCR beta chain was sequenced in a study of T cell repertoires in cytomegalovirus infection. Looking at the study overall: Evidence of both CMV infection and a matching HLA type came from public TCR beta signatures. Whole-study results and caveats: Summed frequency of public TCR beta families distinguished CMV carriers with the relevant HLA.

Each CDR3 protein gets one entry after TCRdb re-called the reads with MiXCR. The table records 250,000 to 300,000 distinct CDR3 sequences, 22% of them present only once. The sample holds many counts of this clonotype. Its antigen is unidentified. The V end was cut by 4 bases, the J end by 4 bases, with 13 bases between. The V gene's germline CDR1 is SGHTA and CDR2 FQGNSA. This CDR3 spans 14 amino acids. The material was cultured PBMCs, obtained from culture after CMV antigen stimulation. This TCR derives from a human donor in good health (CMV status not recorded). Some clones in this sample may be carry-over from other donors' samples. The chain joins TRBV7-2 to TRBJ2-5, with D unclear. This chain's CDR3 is CASSSAPAGETQYF. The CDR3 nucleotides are TGTGCCAGCAGCTCTGCGCCCGCAGGAGAGACCCAGTACTTC.